One sample yielded the 25 T cell receptor beta chains listed below, sequenced in a study of a mutant IDH1 vaccine in newly diagnosed glioma (TCRdb year 2021). Explained via the paper, the time point label denotes: baseline, week 1 (first vaccination visit). Taken with the paper, the label for treatment or condition translates to: pre-vaccination baseline after standard-of-care therapy. The library was made by the immunoSEQ multiplex PCR assay. The immuneACCESS repertoire file appears here via TCRdb, limited to in-frame rearrangements. These files lack a portion of the clones; in checked studies, under half of the deficit traces to unresolved V genes, and the cause of the others is not known. The sample table lists roughly 99,000 clones, about 90% of them with a count of one. Jointly, the top ten make up 0.56% of the sample. Sequenced here: PBMCs, sampled from a glioma patient treated with radiotherapy, temozolomide or both. The receptors were gathered from a woman in her forties or fifties with glioma.

This chain joins TRBV28 and TRBJ2-1; D may be TRBD2 (6 bases). The CDR3 sequence is 15 residues long. V was pared by 4 bases and J by 2 bases, with 12 bases between. Germline CDR1 and CDR2: MDHEN and SYDVKM. Here the CDR3 reads CASSSGRNPYNEQFF. CDR3 in DNA: TGTGCCAGCAGTTCCGGGAGAAACCCCTACAATGAGCAGTTCTTC.

The DNA of the CDR3 is TGTGCCACCAGCAGAAATATGGAAGGAGGGGAAGAGACCCAGTACTTC. Its protein is CATSRNMEGGEETQYF. The chain couples TRBV15 to TRBJ2-5; TRBD2 is a possible D gene (6 bases). Per the germline V gene, CDR1 is LNHNV and CDR2 is YYDKDF (reference sequence). The CDR3 extends over 16 amino acids. The germline V and J ends were trimmed by 2 bases and 3 bases, with 16 bases remaining between them.

This clone was seen only a few times. A read error may account for a junction end that differs from germline. The chain uses TRBV7-7 and TRBJ2-5; 8 bases are a match to TRBD2. The CDR3 is 14 amino acids. Germline-derived CDR1 and CDR2 are SSHAT and FNYEAQ (reference sequence). This CDR3 is CASSSSRGGETQYF. The CDR3 bases are TGTGCTAGCAGCTCGTCCCGGGGGGGAGAGACCCAGTACTTC.

The V gene is TRBV11-2, the J gene TRBJ2-1, with D unresolved. CDR3 length: 14 amino acids. The V gene lost 0 bases and the J gene lost 10 bases, with 13 bases spanning the gap. Germline lookup yields CDR1 SGHAT and CDR2 FQNNGV. This CDR3 reads CASSLDPTRREQFF. The CDR3 bases are TGTGCCAGCAGCTTAGATCCCACCCGACGGGAGCAGTTCTTC.

The J gene is TRBJ2-7, the V gene TRBV5-1, with 9 bases matching TRBD1. Germline lookup yields CDR1 SGHRS and CDR2 YFSETQ. V dropped 7 bases and J dropped 6; count of bases not matched to a gene: 5. This CDR3 has 12 amino acids. CDR3 nucleotides: TGCGCCAGCCGGACAGGGGAGGGCGAGCAGTACTTC. It specifies CASRTGEGEQYF. Using reference TRBV5-1 and TRBJ2-7 for the parts outside the CDR3, the full variable domain is KAGVTQTPRYLIKTRGQQVTLSCSPISGHRSVSWYQQTPGQGLQFLFEYFSETQRNKGNFPGRFSGRQFSNSRSEMNVSTLELGDSALYLCASRTGEGEQYFGPGTRLTVT.

The rearrangement uses TRBV4-1 and TRBJ2-7; 14 nucleotides match TRBD2. This CDR3 comprises 15 residues. The V segment lost 2 bases and the J segment 5 bases; nucleotides outside the gene matches: 2. Germline lookup yields CDR1 MGHRA and CDR2 YSYEKL. The CDR3 DNA is TGCGCCAGCAGCCAATCGGGACTAGCGGGAGACGAGCAGTACTTC. Translating gives CASSQSGLAGDEQYF.

The rearrangement uses TRBV19 and TRBJ1-1; D is possibly TRBD1 (5 bases). CDR3 length equals 14 residues. CDR1 and CDR2 (germline): LNHDA, SQIVND (reference sequence). Trimming stripped 2 bases from V and 3 bases from J, with 10 bases between. The CDR3 nucleotides are TGTGCCAGTAGTATACGGCAGGGATACACTGAAGCTTTCTTT. The encoded protein is CASSIRQGYTEAFF. Supplemented by reference TRBV19 and TRBJ1-1, the full variable domain reads DGGITQSPKYLFRKEGQNVTLSCEQNLNHDAMYWYRQDPGQGLRLIYYSQIVNDFQKGDIAEGYSVSREKKESFPLTVTSAQKNPTAFYLCASSIRQGYTEAFFGQGTRLTVV.

The chain carries TRBV7-2 and TRBJ1-5; D perhaps matches TRBD1 (5 bases). The CDR3 has 14 amino acids. The germline V gene encodes CDR1 SGHTA and CDR2 FQGNSA. Deletions cut 6 bases from V and 4 bases from J, with 13 bases between. CDR3 amino acids: CASRDGRGNQPQHF. The CDR3 DNA follows: TGTGCCAGCAGAGACGGACGGGGGAATCAGCCCCAGCATTTT.

The rearrangement uses TRBV19 and TRBJ2-1; no reliable D call. Trimming cost V 6 bases and J 1 base, with 16 bases left between them. Germline CDR1 and CDR2: LNHDA and SQIVND (reference sequence). The CDR3 spans 16 residues. In DNA, the CDR3 is TGTGCCAGTAGAGCCGGGCTAATGGGGTCCTACAATGAGCAGTTCTTC. It yields the protein CASRAGLMGSYNEQFF.

The rearrangement uses TRBV30 and TRBJ1-6, with a weak D call TRBD1 (6 bases). This CDR3 has 14 amino acids. V was trimmed by 5 bases and J by 2 bases, leaving 10 bases between them. Germline CDR1 is GTSNPN and CDR2 is SVGIG (reference sequence). The CDR3 nucleotides read TGTGCCTGGGAACAGGGAGCCTATAATTCACCCCTCCACTTT. Translation gives CAWEQGAYNSPLHF.

CDR3 protein: CASSLEWHPEAFF. CDR3 DNA sequence: TGTGCCAGCAGCTTAGAGTGGCACCCTGAAGCTTTCTTT. The chain is built from TRBV11-1 and TRBJ1-1, with D unclear. Trimming took off 1 base at V and 6 bases at J, with 9 bases between the two ends. The V gene's germline CDR1 is SGHAT and CDR2 FQDESV (reference sequence). CDR3 size: 13 residues.

V and J are TRBV19 and TRBJ2-1, with D possibly TRBD1 on 6 matching bases. V was shortened by 5 bases and J by 3 bases, with 17 bases between the two germline ends. The CDR3 consists of 16 residues. The germline CDR1 and CDR2 sequences are LNHDA and SQIVND (reference sequence). Here the CDR3 DNA reads TGTGCCAGTAGTCCGAGCCGGACAGAGTACTACAATGAGCAGTTCTTC. This sequence encodes CASSPSRTEYYNEQFF. Using reference TRBV19 and TRBJ2-1 for the parts outside the CDR3, the full variable domain is DGGITQSPKYLFRKEGQNVTLSCEQNLNHDAMYWYRQDPGQGLRLIYYSQIVNDFQKGDIAEGYSVSREKKESFPLTVTSAQKNPTAFYLCASSPSRTEYYNEQFFGPGTRLTVL.

V and J are TRBV29-1 and TRBJ2-2, with a possible D match to TRBD1 (5 bases). Germline V gives CDR1 SQVTM, CDR2 ANQGSEA. Trimming took off 1 base at V and 7 bases at J, with 19 bases between the two ends. The CDR3 runs to 16 residues. The CDR3 protein is CSVEGLKKGRNGELFF. Here the CDR3 DNA reads TGCAGCGTTGAAGGTTTAAAGAAGGGGCGGAACGGGGAGCTGTTTTTT.

This clone was recorded only once. The chain recombines TRBV11-3 with TRBJ1-1; D perhaps matches TRBD1 (6 bases). Trimming took off 5 bases at V and 5 bases at J, with 21 bases between the two ends. Germline CDR1 SGHNT, CDR2 YENEEA. The CDR3 sequence is 16 residues long. The DNA of the CDR3 is TGTGCCAGCAGCCCGGGACAAGGAGTGGGAGGGACTGAAGCTTTCTTT. Translated: CASSPGQGVGGTEAFF.

V usage is TRBV11-1 and J usage is TRBJ2-1; the match to TRBD2 covers 7 bases. Germline loops: CDR1 SGHAT, CDR2 FQDESV (reference sequence). This CDR3 region has 14 residues. The J segment lost 3 bases and the V segment lost 3 bases, leaving 2 bases of the junction unmatched. The CDR3 here is CASSLAGVYNEQFF. For the CDR3, the DNA is TGTGCCAGCAGCTTGGCGGGGGTCTACAATGAGCAGTTCTTC.

The V gene is TRBV19, the J gene TRBJ2-2; tentative D call: TRBD2 (5 bases). Germline V gives CDR1 LNHDA, CDR2 SQIVND (reference sequence). The V and J ends lost 6 bases and 3 bases respectively, with 20 bases between them. There are 17 residues in the CDR3. The chain's CDR3 is CASRPGPTQEDTGELFF. Written as DNA, the CDR3 is TGTGCCAGTAGACCGGGCCCAACCCAGGAGGACACCGGGGAGCTGTTTTTT.

V is TRBV5-4 and J is TRBJ1-3; D is uncertain. The germline CDR1 and CDR2 sequences are SGHNT and YYREEE (reference sequence). V was clipped by 4 bases and J by 0 bases, with 8 bases between them. The CDR3 is 14 residues long. CDR3 sequence reads: CASSPGLSGNTIYF. The DNA of the CDR3 is TGTGCCAGCAGCCCCGGCCTCTCTGGAAACACCATATATTTT.

V is TRBV12-5 and J is TRBJ1-1; unclear D gene. This CDR3 has 13 residues. Germline CDR1 LGHNT, CDR2 FRNRAP. Trimming cost V 10 bases and J 2 bases, with 14 bases left between them. The CDR3 DNA follows: TGTGCTACCCTTGGGAGGGATAACACTGAAGCTTTCTTT. It yields the protein CATLGRDNTEAFF.

The chain combines TRBV5-1 with TRBJ2-1; D uncertain. V gave up 4 bases and J gave up 0 bases, with 11 bases separating them. Per the germline V gene, CDR1 is SGHRS and CDR2 is YFSETQ. The CDR3 totals 15 residues. The CDR3 region is CASSPTYSSYNEQFF. CDR3 in DNA: TGCGCCAGCAGCCCTACATACAGCTCCTACAATGAGCAGTTCTTC.

The chain couples TRBV6-5 to TRBJ2-7; TRBD1 aligns across 8 bases. V dropped 4 bases and J dropped 6; count of bases not matched to a gene: 2. CDR3 size: 12 residues. Germline values: CDR1 MNHEY, CDR2 SVGAGI. The DNA of the CDR3 is TGTGCCAGCAGTTTCGACAGGGGCGAGCAGTACTTC. Translating gives CASSFDRGEQYF.

With regard to this clone: Other DNA sequences in this sample translate to the same CDR3. The V call is TRBV7-9, the J call TRBJ2-7; no definite D call. Trimming left V 4 bases short and J 2 bases short, with 3 bases between. The germline gives CDR1 SEHNR, CDR2 FQNEAQ (reference sequence). The CDR3 length is 11 residues. CDR3 in amino acids: CASSSTYEQYF. As DNA, the CDR3 is TGTGCCAGCAGCTCAACCTACGAGCAGTACTTC.

The genes are TRBV18 and TRBJ2-1, with D possibly matching TRBD2 (5 bases). This CDR3 has 12 amino acids. The V end was cut by 3 bases, the J end by 8 bases, with 8 bases between. Germline V lookup: CDR1 KGHSH, CDR2 LQKENI. The CDR3 DNA reads as TGTGCCAGCTCACCTTCCGGGGATGAGCAGTTCTTC. Translated: CASSPSGDEQFF.

This clone was seen just once. V and J are TRBV5-4 and TRBJ1-4; 8 bases match TRBD1. V trimming: 4 bases; J trimming: 8 bases; junction bases outside the gene matches: 16. Germline CDR1 is SGHNT and CDR2 is YYREEE (reference sequence). The CDR3 covers 17 residues. The CDR3 sequence: CASSGGDRPVSEEKLFF. The CDR3 DNA sequence: TGTGCCAGCAGCGGGGGGGACAGGCCAGTTTCGGAGGAAAAACTGTTTTTT.

J is TRBJ2-1 and V is TRBV6-5, with 11 bases aligning to TRBD2. The CDR3 totals 15 residues. The germline CDR1 and CDR2 sequences are MNHEY and SVGAGI. Trimming took 5 bases from V and 2 from J; bases not matched to a gene: 2. The CDR3 loop is CASSLAGGPYNEQFF. CDR3 bases: TGTGCCAGCAGTCTAGCGGGGGGCCCCTACAATGAGCAGTTCTTC.

The chain employs TRBV28 and TRBJ2-4, with 8 bases aligning to TRBD1. Germline-derived CDR1 and CDR2 are MDHEN and SYDVKM. The CDR3 is 15 residues long. The V gene end was trimmed by 5 bases and the J gene end by 5 bases; junction bases not matched to a gene: 8. The CDR3 nucleotides read TGTGCCAGCAGTATCTCCGGGACAGGAGAAAACATTCAGTACTTC. Translation: CASSISGTGENIQYF.